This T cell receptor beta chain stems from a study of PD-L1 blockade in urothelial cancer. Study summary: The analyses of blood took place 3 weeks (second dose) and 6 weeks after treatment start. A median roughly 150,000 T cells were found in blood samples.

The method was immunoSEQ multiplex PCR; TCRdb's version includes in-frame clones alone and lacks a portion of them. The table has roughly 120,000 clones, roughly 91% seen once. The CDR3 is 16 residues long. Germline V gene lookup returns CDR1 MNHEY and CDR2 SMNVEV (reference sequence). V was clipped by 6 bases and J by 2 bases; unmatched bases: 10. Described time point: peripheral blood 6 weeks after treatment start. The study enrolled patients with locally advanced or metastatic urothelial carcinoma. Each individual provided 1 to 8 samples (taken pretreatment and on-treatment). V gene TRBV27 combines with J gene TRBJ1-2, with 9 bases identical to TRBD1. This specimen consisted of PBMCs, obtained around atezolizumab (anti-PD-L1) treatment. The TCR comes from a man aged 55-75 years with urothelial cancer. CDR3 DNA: TGTGCCAGCAGCAATACTGCGGGACAGGGCAACTATGGCTACACCTTC. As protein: CASSNTAGQGNYGYTF.